This T cell receptor (beta chain) is from a study of T cell clonotyping in hematopoietic cell transplantation. Overall study context: Recipients' pretransplant samples followed cytoreduction.

Sequenced by immunoSEQ multiplex PCR; TCRdb stores in-frame clones only, minus some. The sample lists around 80,000 clones, 90% to 96% seen once, with under 2% in the top ten. As concerns this clone: Its antigen is unidentified.

Study-level points and caveats: Higher Inverse Simpson Index values in graft donor and pretransplant recipient predicted broader posttransplant TCR diversity. Pathologically expanded recipient clonotypes increased progressively from day 30 to day 180 as diversity fell.

The V and J ends lost 4 bases and 5 bases respectively, with 6 bases between them. The CDR3 is 11 amino acids. CDR1 is MNHNS and CDR2 is SASEGT in the germline V gene. Time point of the sample: recipient sample about 28 days before transplant, after cytoreduction. Blood collection times were about day -28 and days 30, 100, 180 posttransplant. The material was peripheral blood mononuclear cells, obtained before stem cell transplant. The chain couples TRBV6-1 to TRBJ2-7; no definite D call. The TCR was taken from a woman between 45 and 65 years old with acute myeloid leukemia. Some clones in this sample may be carry-over from other donors' samples. CDR3 in DNA: TGTGCCAGCAGTGGCGTGAACGAGCAGTACTTC. Translated: CASSGVNEQYF.